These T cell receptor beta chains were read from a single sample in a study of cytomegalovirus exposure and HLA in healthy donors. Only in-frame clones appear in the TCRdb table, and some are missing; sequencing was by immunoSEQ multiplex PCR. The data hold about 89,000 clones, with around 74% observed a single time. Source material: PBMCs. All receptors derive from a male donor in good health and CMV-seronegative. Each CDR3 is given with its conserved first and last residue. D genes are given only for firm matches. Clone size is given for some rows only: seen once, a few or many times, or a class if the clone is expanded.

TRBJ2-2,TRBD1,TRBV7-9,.,TGTGCCAGCAGCTCAAGGACAGGGACTAACACCGGGGAGCTGTTTTTT,CASSSRTGTNTGELFF
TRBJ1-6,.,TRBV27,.,TGTGCCAGCAGTTTAGCGGGGGCAAGGAATTCACCCCTCCACTTT,CASSLAGARNSPLHF
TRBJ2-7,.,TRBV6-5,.,TGTGCCAGCAGTGAAACAGGGCCCCCCTACGAGCAGTACTTC,CASSETGPPYEQYF
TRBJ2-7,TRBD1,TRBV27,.,TGTGCCAGCAGTTCGCGACCGGGACAGGGGGCGGGGGAGCAGTACTTC,CASSSRPGQGAGEQYF
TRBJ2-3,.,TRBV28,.,TGTGCCAGCAGTTCACACAGGGAGGGGACAGATACGCAGTATTTT,CASSSHREGTDTQYF
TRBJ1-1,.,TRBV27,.,TGTGCCAGCCGGAGGCTGGGCACTGAAGCTTTCTTT,CASRRLGTEAFF
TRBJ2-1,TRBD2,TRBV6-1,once,TGTGCCAGCAGTGAATATAGGGCGGCGGGAGCAAATGAGCAGTTCTTC,CASSEYRAAGANEQFF
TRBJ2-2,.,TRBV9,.,TGTGCCAGCAGCCCCCCGAGTAGCCGCGGGGAGCTGTTTTTT,CASSPPSSRGELFF
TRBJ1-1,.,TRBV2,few,TGTGCCAGCAGTGAACGGCAGGGGAGGGGCACTGAAGCTTTCTTT,CASSERQGRGTEAFF
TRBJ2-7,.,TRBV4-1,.,TGCGCCAGCAGCTTTGGACTTCCTAATTACTCCTACGAGCAGTACTTC,CASSFGLPNYSYEQYF
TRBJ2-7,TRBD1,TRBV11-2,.,TGTGCCAGCAGCAGCCTTGGGACAGGGGCCTACGAGCAGTACTTC,CASSSLGTGAYEQYF
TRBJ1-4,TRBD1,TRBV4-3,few,TGCGCCAGCAGCCAAGAGGGACAGGGGAGGGAAAAACTGTTTTTT,CASSQEGQGREKLFF
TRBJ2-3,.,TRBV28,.,TGTGCCAGCAGTTCCCTCGGGAGCGTCGACACAGATACGCAGTATTTT,CASSSLGSVDTDTQYF
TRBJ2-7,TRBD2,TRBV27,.,TGTGCCAGCCGACTAGCGGGAGTGGCCTACGAGCAGTACTTC,CASRLAGVAYEQYF
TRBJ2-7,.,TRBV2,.,TGTGCCAGCAGTGAAGTTCAGGTCTACGAGCAGTACTTC,CASSEVQVYEQYF
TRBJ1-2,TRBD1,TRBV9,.,TGTGCCAGCAGCGGGTGGGACAGCCCTCCGTCGGGCTATGGCTACACCTTC,CASSGWDSPPSGYGYTF
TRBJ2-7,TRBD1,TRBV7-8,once,TGTGCCAGCAGCATTCCCTCAGGACAGGGATCCTACGAGCAGTACTTC,CASSIPSGQGSYEQYF
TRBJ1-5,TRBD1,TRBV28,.,TGTGCCAGCAGTTTGGTACAGGGGGGCAATCAGCCCCAGCATTTT,CASSLVQGGNQPQHF
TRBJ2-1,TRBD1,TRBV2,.,TGTGCCAGCAGGGGAAAGGGACAGAGATACAATGAGCAGTTCTTC,CASRGKGQRYNEQFF
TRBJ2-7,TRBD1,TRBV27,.,TGTGCCAGCAGTTTATTTAGACAGGGGGGGACCTACGAGCAGTACTTC,CASSLFRQGGTYEQYF
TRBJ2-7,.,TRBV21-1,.,TGTGCCAGCACCAAGTCCCAGGACAGATCCTACGAGCAGTACTTC,CASTKSQDRSYEQYF
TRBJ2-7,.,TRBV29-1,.,TGCAGCGTGCGAGGTTTATCCTCCTACGAGCAGTACTTC,CSVRGLSSYEQYF
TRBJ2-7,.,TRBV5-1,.,TGCGCCAGCAGCTTAAATCAGGGGCCCTACGAGCAGTACTTC,CASSLNQGPYEQYF
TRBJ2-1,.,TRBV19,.,TGTGCCAGTAGTATCCCTCGCGGTCTAGAAGGAGACCGTCAGTTCTTC,CASSIPRGLEGDRQFF
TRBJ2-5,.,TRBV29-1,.,TGCAGCGTTGAAGCGGAGGGGTGGGAGCAGTACTTC,CSVEAEGWEQYF
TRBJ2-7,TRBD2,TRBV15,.,TGTGCCACCAGCAGAGCCTCGGGGGGACTAGCGGGAGGGTACGAGCAGTACTTC,CATSRASGGLAGGYEQYF
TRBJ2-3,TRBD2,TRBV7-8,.,TGTGCCAGCAGCTTAGATCTGGGGGGGACCACAGATACGCAGTATTTT,CASSLDLGGTTDTQYF